The 18 T cell receptor beta chains below all came from one sample that was sequenced in a study of cytomegalovirus exposure and HLA in healthy donors. Primers: 60 Vbeta forward and 13 Jbeta reverse. Clones were sequenced by immunoSEQ multiplex PCR, and TCRdb holds only the in-frame ones, with some missing. In the table there are approximately 110,000 clones, 75% to 90% of which are singletons. Sequenced sample: PBMCs. All receptors come from a man in his fifties in good health and CMV-seronegative.

The V gene is TRBV7-2, the J gene TRBJ2-3, with 7 nucleotides matching TRBD2. The CDR3 runs to 14 residues. Germline-derived CDR1 and CDR2 are SGHTA and FQGNSA. Trimming removed 5 bases from V and 6 bases from J; junction bases left unmatched: 8. The CDR3 bases are TGTGCCAGCAGCCCTGGACTAGTCCAGGATACGCAGTATTTT. Its translation is CASSPGLVQDTQYF.

This clone has just one count. The V call is TRBV5-1, the J call TRBJ2-2; TRBD2 matches at 9 bases. The CDR3 sequence is 17 residues long. V lost 4 bases and J lost 7; bases outside the gene matches: 14. Germline CDR1 is SGHRS and CDR2 is YFSETQ. CDR3 amino acids: CASSPIVVAGVNGELFF. DNA for the CDR3: TGCGCCAGCAGCCCGATCGTAGTAGCGGGAGTCAACGGGGAGCTGTTTTTT.

The genes are TRBV5-1 and TRBJ2-1; possibly TRBD1 for D (5 bases). The V end lost 4 bases, the J end lost 6 bases, and 11 bases lay between the germline ends. This CDR3 has 13 residues. Germline V gives CDR1 SGHRS, CDR2 YFSETQ. The CDR3 here is CASSAHRINEQFF. In nucleotides, the CDR3 is TGCGCCAGCAGCGCTCACAGGATCAATGAGCAGTTCTTC.

The chain joins TRBV20-1 to TRBJ2-7, with a tentative D call TRBD2 (6 bases). The CDR3 contains 11 residues. V shed 3 bases and J shed 9 bases, with 12 bases lying between them. Germline V gene lookup returns CDR1 DFQATT and CDR2 SNEGSKA (reference sequence). CDR3: CSAREGRGQYF. CDR3 DNA: TGCAGTGCTAGGGAGGGCCGGGGGCAGTACTTC.

The chain carries TRBV28 and TRBJ2-7; 15 nucleotides agree with TRBD2. The CDR3 has 19 amino acids. From germline, CDR1 is MDHEN and CDR2 SYDVKM. V dropped 8 bases and J dropped 0; count of bases not matched to a gene: 14. CDR3 DNA: TGTGCCAGCCCCCCGGGACTAGCGGGAGGTGGCGCACTCTCCTACGAGCAGTACTTC. Protein sequence: CASPPGLAGGGALSYEQYF.

The genes are TRBV5-1 and TRBJ1-5; no clear D gene. CDR1 SGHRS and CDR2 YFSETQ come from the germline V gene. This CDR3 comprises 15 residues. Trimming shortened V by 2 bases and J by 2 bases, and 11 bases separated the two germline ends. The CDR3 DNA reads TGCGCCAGCAGCTTTGACGGGGAGGGCAATCAGCCCCAGCATTTT. It yields the protein CASSFDGEGNQPQHF.

J is TRBJ2-5 and V is TRBV4-3, with TRBD2 as a possible D gene (5 bases). CDR1 LGHNA and CDR2 YSLEER come from the germline V gene. Trimming stripped 4 bases from V and 2 bases from J, with 11 bases between. There are 14 residues in the CDR3. CDR3 in amino acids: CASSLGLAQETQYF. In DNA, the CDR3 is TGCGCCAGCAGCCTCGGGCTAGCACAAGAGACCCAGTACTTC.

The gene calls are TRBV28 and TRBJ1-5, with D tentatively TRBD1 (6 bases). The CDR3 totals 14 residues. Germline CDR1 reads MDHEN; CDR2 reads SYDVKM. Deletions cut 10 bases from V and 1 base from J, with 14 bases between. The CDR3 nucleotides read TGTGCCACAGTTGGGGGGGCGAGCAATCAGCCCCAGCATTTT. The encoded protein is CATVGGASNQPQHF.

J is TRBJ2-1 and V is TRBV19; a possible D gene is TRBD1 (5 bases). From germline, CDR1 is LNHDA and CDR2 SQIVND (reference sequence). The CDR3 runs 16 residues. The V end was cut by 5 bases, the J end by 2 bases, with 16 bases between. In DNA form, the CDR3 reads TGTGCCAGTAGTCCCGGTGCCAGGACAACCTACAATGAGCAGTTCTTC. It specifies CASSPGARTTYNEQFF.

Only one count was recorded for this clone. V is TRBV7-2 and J is TRBJ1-5, with D perhaps matching TRBD1 (5 bases). Germline V CDR1 and CDR2: SGHTA, FQGNSA. The CDR3 has 15 amino acids. The V end was cut by 3 bases, the J end by 1 base, with 10 bases between. DNA for the CDR3: TGTGCCAGCAGCTTGGCCAGGGCCAGCAATCAGCCCCAGCATTTT. Its translation: CASSLARASNQPQHF.

The chain joins TRBV7-3 to TRBJ2-5, with D possibly being TRBD2 (5 bases). Per the germline V gene, CDR1 is SGHTA and CDR2 is FQGTGA. The V gene lost 2 bases and the J gene lost 5 bases, with 15 bases spanning the gap. CDR3 length: 15 amino acids. CDR3 sequence: CASSLGDAGWETQYF. The CDR3 nucleotides read TGTGCCAGCAGCTTAGGGGATGCGGGTTGGGAGACCCAGTACTTC.

The chain joins TRBV4-1 to TRBJ2-7; D might be TRBD2 (6 bases). The V end lost 0 bases, the J end lost 7 bases, and 19 bases lay between the germline ends. The germline V gene encodes CDR1 MGHRA and CDR2 YSYEKL. The CDR3 sequence is 16 residues long. In DNA form, the CDR3 reads TGCGCCAGCAGCCAAGAGATCCGAATAGCGGTCGGGGAGCAGTACTTC. This sequence encodes CASSQEIRIAVGEQYF.

V and J are TRBV9 and TRBJ1-2, with TRBD1 as a possible D gene (6 bases). The CDR3 is 15 residues long. The V end lost 4 bases, the J end lost 5 bases, and 18 bases lay between the germline ends. Germline V gene sequence: CDR1 SGDLS, CDR2 YYNGEE. The CDR3 sequence is CASSPRQEPRYGYTF. CDR3 DNA: TGTGCCAGCAGCCCCCGACAGGAGCCTCGGTATGGCTACACCTTC.

The rearrangement links TRBV18 to TRBJ2-1, with 7 bases that match TRBD1. The CDR3 extends over 13 amino acids. CDR1 is KGHSH, CDR2 LQKENI, per germline. V shed 3 bases, J shed 7 bases, and the junction held 3 bases outside the gene matches. In DNA form, the CDR3 reads TGTGCCAGCTCACCCGGGACAGAGAATGAGCAGTTCTTC. Protein: CASSPGTENEQFF.

This clone was observed a handful of times. This chain connects TRBV6-5 to TRBJ1-1; 7 bases line up with TRBD1. CDR1 and CDR2 (germline): MNHEY, SVGAGI. With 6 bases clipped from V and 4 bases from J, the junction kept 8 bases outside the gene matches. The CDR3 is 14 residues long. The DNA for the CDR3 is TGTGCCAGCAGCGCCACGACAGGGCGCACTGAAGCTTTCTTT. Translation gives CASSATTGRTEAFF.

This clone was counted only a few times. The chain combines TRBV29-1 with TRBJ1-2; 9 nucleotides match TRBD1. The V and J ends lost 6 bases and 4 bases, in that order; junction bases with no gene match: 12. Germline CDR1 and CDR2: SQVTM and ANQGSEA. This CDR3 has 15 amino acids. CDR3 sequence (DNA): TGCAGCGTGACCCGTTCTACAGGGGGCGGCTATGGCTACACCTTC. Encoded protein: CSVTRSTGGGYGYTF.

The V and J genes are TRBV19 and TRBJ1-2; D is possibly TRBD1 (5 bases). V lost 3 bases and J lost 3, with 11 bases in between. Germline assignment: CDR1 LNHDA and CDR2 SQIVND (reference sequence). The CDR3 loop spans 14 amino acids. The CDR3 DNA is TGTGCCAGTAGTATTCAGGGAAGGGACTATGGCTACACCTTC. Translated: CASSIQGRDYGYTF. Using reference TRBV19 and TRBJ1-2 for the parts outside the CDR3, the full variable domain is DGGITQSPKYLFRKEGQNVTLSCEQNLNHDAMYWYRQDPGQGLRLIYYSQIVNDFQKGDIAEGYSVSREKKESFPLTVTSAQKNPTAFYLCASSIQGRDYGYTFGSGTRLTVV.

V and J are TRBV5-4 and TRBJ1-5; D is ambiguous. The CDR3 consists of 15 residues. Between the trimmed V and J ends, which lost 0 bases and 0 bases, there was a span of 7 bases. Germline V gene sequence: CDR1 SGHNT, CDR2 YYREEE (reference sequence). CDR3 region: CASSLDGPSNQPQHF. Here the CDR3 DNA reads TGTGCCAGCAGCTTGGATGGGCCTAGCAATCAGCCCCAGCATTTT.